This T cell receptor beta chain was retrieved from a study of chemoradiotherapy in HPV16-positive cancers. The method was immunoSEQ multiplex PCR; TCRdb's version includes in-frame clones alone and lacks a portion of them. The sample lists under 70,000 clones, about nine tenths occurring once. The clonotype comes from a human donor with HPV-associated anogenital cancer. This sample comprised blood, obtained from a patient who underwent chemoradiotherapy.

Written as DNA, the CDR3 is TGTGCCAGCAGGGACGAATACAATGAGCAGTTCTTC. This encodes CASRDEYNEQFF. This sequence joins TRBV13 and TRBJ2-1; D is ambiguous. CDR1 and CDR2 (germline): PRHDT, FYEKMQ (reference sequence). There are 12 residues in the CDR3. V lost 6 bases to trimming and J lost 4 bases, with 7 bases between them.